The next 8 T cell receptor beta chains were all read from a single sample in a study of persistence of HIV-infected CD4 T cells (TCRdb year 2020). The treatment or condition label, as the study defines it: suppressive antiretroviral therapy. Lysates of CMV-infected fibroblasts were used at 9 to 10 ug/mL for cell stimulation. CD4+ T cells that responded were sorted based on upregulation of both CD40 ligand and CD69. The immunoSEQ hsTCRB assay version 4, run in survey mode, was used to sequence TCRbeta repertoires from genomic DNA. As stored in TCRdb, this immuneACCESS dataset retains in-frame rearrangements with V and J assigned. A fraction of the clones does not appear; measured against another copy, unresolved V genes explain less than half of the discrepancy, and the remainder lacks a known reason. Across this sample there are 5,500 to 8,500 clones, with about 79% seen only once. Jointly, the top ten make up 66% of the sample.

Their target antigens are unknown. The source was CD4+ T cells sorted from PBMCs after roughly 18-hour stimulation, collected from a patient who received antiretroviral therapy. What this sample's cell subset or site label stands for: CD40L+CD69+ CD4 T cells responding to CMV lysate. The receptors stem from an adult woman with HIV who was CMV-seropositive.

This sequence joins TRBV12-3 or TRBV12-4 and TRBJ2-5, with TRBD1 matching 9 bases. There are 12 residues in the CDR3. V dropped 5 bases and J dropped 5; count of bases not matched to a gene: 0. CDR3 DNA: TGTGCCAGCAGTGGGACAGGGGAGACCCAGTACTTC. Amino acid sequence: CASSGTGETQYF.

The chain is built from TRBV6-6 and TRBJ2-7; a weak D match, TRBD1 (6 bases). CDR3 size: 13 residues. Germline lookup yields CDR1 MNHNY and CDR2 SVGAGI (reference sequence). Trimming cost V 4 bases and J 3 bases, with 10 bases left between them. The CDR3 bases are TGTGCCAGCAGTTCAGGACAGTTCTACGAGCAGTACTTC. It is translated as CASSSGQFYEQYF.

The J gene is TRBJ2-7, the V gene TRBV27; 8 nucleotides align to TRBD1. The germline gives CDR1 MNHEY, CDR2 SMNVEV (reference sequence). This CDR3 comprises 18 residues. V was clipped by 6 bases and J by 2 bases; unmatched bases: 18. The CDR3 DNA sequence: TGTGCCAGCAGACTCAGGATGACCCGGGACAGGACTGCCTACGAGCAGTACTTC. This sequence encodes CASRLRMTRDRTAYEQYF.

The J gene is TRBJ1-4, the V gene TRBV29-1; 8 nucleotides match TRBD1. The junction had 7 bases not matched to a gene; V was cut back by 4 bases and J by 3 bases. Germline CDR1 SQVTM, CDR2 ANQGSEA. CDR3 length: 15 residues. Here the CDR3 DNA reads TGCAGCGTTGGGTCCCGGACAGGGTCTAATGAAAAACTGTTTTTT. This codes for CSVGSRTGSNEKLFF.

This clone was counted a few times. The rearrangement links TRBV3-1 (or the pseudogene TRBV3-2) to TRBJ2-5; unclear D gene. The V gene's germline CDR1 is LGHDT and CDR2 YNNKEL (reference sequence). V lost 4 bases to trimming and J lost 1 base, with 1 base between them. The CDR3 is made up of 11 amino acids. CDR3 sequence (DNA): TGTGCCAGCAGCCTCCAAGAGACCCAGTACTTC. Amino acid sequence: CASSLQETQYF.

This clone showed up just a few times. The chain links TRBV19 to TRBJ1-1; 7 bases map to TRBD1. Looked up from germline, CDR1 is LNHDA and CDR2 is SQIVND (reference sequence). V was clipped by 11 bases and J by 1 base; unmatched bases: 10. This CDR3 is built from 14 residues. The CDR3 here is CACKQGSTNTEAFF. The CDR3, as DNA: TGTGCCTGTAAACAGGGGTCTACGAACACTGAAGCTTTCTTT. Using reference TRBV19 and TRBJ1-1 for the parts outside the CDR3, the full variable domain is DGGITQSPKYLFRKEGQNVTLSCEQNLNHDAMYWYRQDPGQGLRLIYYSQIVNDFQKGDIAEGYSVSREKKESFPLTVTSAQKNPTAFYLCACKQGSTNTEAFFGQGTRLTVV.

The J gene is TRBJ1-1, the V gene TRBV27; no reliable D call. This CDR3 has 16 residues. Trimming stripped 2 bases from V and 1 base from J, with 14 bases between. Germline V gene data show CDR1 as MNHEY and CDR2 as SMNVEV (reference sequence). The CDR3 DNA is TGTGCCAGCAGTTTAACCGGGCACGTAGGGAACACTGAAGCTTTCTTT. Encoded protein: CASSLTGHVGNTEAFF.

As for this clone: A junction end diverges from the germline sequence, so it may reflect a read error. The genes are TRBV28 and TRBJ2-5, with 13 bases that match TRBD2. CDR3 length: 11 residues. Looked up from germline, CDR1 is MDHEN and CDR2 is SYDVKM. CDR3 residues: CATSTSGRLDF. The CDR3 bases are TGTGCCACCTCGACTAGCGGGAGGCTGGACTTC.